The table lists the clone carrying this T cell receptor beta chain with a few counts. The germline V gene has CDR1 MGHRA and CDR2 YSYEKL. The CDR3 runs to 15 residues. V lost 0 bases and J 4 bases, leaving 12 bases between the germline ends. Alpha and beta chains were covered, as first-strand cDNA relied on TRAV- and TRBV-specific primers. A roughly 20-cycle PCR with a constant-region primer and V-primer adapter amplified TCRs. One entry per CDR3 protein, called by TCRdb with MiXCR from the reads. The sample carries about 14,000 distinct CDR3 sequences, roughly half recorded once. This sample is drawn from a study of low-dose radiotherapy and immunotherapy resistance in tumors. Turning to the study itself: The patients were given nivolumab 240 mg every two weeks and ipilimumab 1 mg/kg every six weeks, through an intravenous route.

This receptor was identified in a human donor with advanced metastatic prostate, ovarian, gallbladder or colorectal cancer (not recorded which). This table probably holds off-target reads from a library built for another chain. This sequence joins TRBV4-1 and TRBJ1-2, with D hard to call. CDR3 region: CASSQEVGFVYGYTF. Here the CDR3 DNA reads TGCGCCAGCAGCCAAGAGGTGGGGTTCGTCTATGGCTACACCTTC.